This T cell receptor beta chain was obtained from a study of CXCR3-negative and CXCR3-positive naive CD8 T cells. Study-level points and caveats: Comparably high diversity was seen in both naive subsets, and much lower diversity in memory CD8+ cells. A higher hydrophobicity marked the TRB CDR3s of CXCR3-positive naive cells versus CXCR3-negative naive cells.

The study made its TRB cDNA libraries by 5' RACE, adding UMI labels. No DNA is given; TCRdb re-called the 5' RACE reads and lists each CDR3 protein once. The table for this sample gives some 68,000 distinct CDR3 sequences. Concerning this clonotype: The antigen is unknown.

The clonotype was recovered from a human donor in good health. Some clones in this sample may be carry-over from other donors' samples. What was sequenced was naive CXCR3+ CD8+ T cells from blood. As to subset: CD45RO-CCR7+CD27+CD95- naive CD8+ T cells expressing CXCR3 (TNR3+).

The CDR3 is CASSLGESAQHF. The chain uses TRBV12-3 or TRBV12-4 and TRBJ1-5. This CDR3 spans 12 amino acids.